This TCR beta chain was found in a study of blood T cell repertoires in COVID-19. In the study overall: COVID-19 samples, acute and convalescent, were from the United States, Italy and Spain. PBMCs, B-cell-depleted T cells, or T cells were the source of the cDNA or gDNA that made up the material.

TCRdb's table, derived via immunoSEQ multiplex PCR, lists solely in-frame clones and lacks some. The repertoire consists of about 370,000 clones, with around 87% occurring once and the leading ten covering about 10%. This clone was seen a few times. Other nucleotide sequences in the sample specify the same CDR3. V was clipped by 3 bases and J by 2 bases; unmatched bases: 2. This CDR3 has 14 residues. Germline CDR1 SGDLS, CDR2 YYNGEE. Patients at the Seattle site were enrolled during active infection and followed longitudinally. The receptor was derived from a woman aged 30 to 39 with COVID-19, enrolled during active disease. The chain joins TRBV9 to TRBJ1-5; 7 positions match TRBD1. Sequenced input: peripheral blood. Written as DNA, the CDR3 is TGTGCCAGCAGCGGACAGGGAGGCAATCAGCCCCAGCATTTT. Residues: CASSGQGGNQPQHF.